This is a list of T cell receptor beta chains from one sample in a study of blood T cells in healthy people across ages. TCRdb reanalysed the 5' RACE reads using MiXCR and keeps one entry per CDR3 protein. Among around 500,000 distinct CDR3 sequences, less than 60% were seen once, and the ten largest hold roughly 24%. The specimen sequenced was blood. Receptors originate from a man older than 75 in good health. Each CDR3 is given with its conserved first and last residue. A D gene is named only where the DNA matches it firmly. Clone size is given for some rows only: seen once, a few or many times, or a class if the clone is expanded.

j_gene	abundance	v_gene	d_gene	CDR3nt	CDR3aa
TRBJ2-1	many	TRBV11-2	NA	TGTGCCAGCAGCCTTATCTCCTACAATGAGCAGTTCTTC	CASSLISYNEQFF
TRBJ2-5	NA	TRBV7-6	NA	TGTGCCAGCAGCTTACGCCTCAACACTGAACTGTACTTC	CASSLRLNTELYF
TRBJ2-1	NA	TRBV27	TRBD1	TGTGCCAGCAGTACCTGGGACAGGGTCAAGTACAATGAGCAGTTCTTC	CASSTWDRVKYNEQFF
TRBJ2-5	NA	TRBV5-1	NA	TGCGCCAGCAGCTTGTGGCGCCTTGGTGAGACCCAGTACTTC	CASSLWRLGETQYF
TRBJ2-5	NA	TRBV4-3	TRBD1	TGCGCCAGCAGCCGGGCCCTAGGACAGGTTAAAGAGACCCAGTACTTC	CASSRALGQVKETQYF
TRBJ2-1	NA	TRBV10-3	NA	TGTGCCATCACCCAGGACCTCATCAATGAGCAGTTCTTC	CAITQDLINEQFF
TRBJ2-5	NA	TRBV7-9	TRBD2	TGTGCCAGCAGCCCTAGACTAGCGGGAGTGGAGACCCAGTACTTC	CASSPRLAGVETQYF
TRBJ2-7	few	TRBV10-3	TRBD1	TGTGCCATCAGTGAGGCACCGGGACAGGGTGGCTACGAGCAGTACTTC	CAISEAPGQGGYEQYF
TRBJ1-1	once	TRBV6-1	NA	TGTGCCAGCAAGGAGGGGGACGGCTTAGGCGCTGAAGCTTTCTTT	CASKEGDGLGAEAFF
TRBJ2-7	once	TRBV6-5	NA	TGTGCCAGCAGTCCCCATGTGACAGGCAGCTACGAACAGTACTTC	CASSPHVTGSYEQYF
TRBJ1-1	NA	TRBV7-9	NA	TGTGCCAGCAGCGAACAGGGCGCTGAAGCTTTCTTT	CASSEQGAEAFF
TRBJ2-7	NA	TRBV13	TRBD2	TGTGCCAGCAGCCCCATGGAGCGGGGGCCCCCCTACGAGCAGTACTTC	CASSPMERGPPYEQYF
TRBJ2-1	few	TRBV27	NA	TGTGCCAGCAGCCTGCGTGGACCGATCTACAATGAGCAGTTCTTC	CASSLRGPIYNEQFF
TRBJ1-1	NA	TRBV3-1	TRBD1	TGTGCCAGCAGCCTTCCCGGGACAGAGAACACTGAAGCTTTCTTT	CASSLPGTENTEAFF
TRBJ1-2	NA	TRBV7-9	TRBD1	TGTGCCAGCAGCGTCCGGACAGGGGAAGGCTACACCTTC	CASSVRTGEGYTF
TRBJ2-7	NA	TRBV6-2/TRBV6-3	TRBD2	TGTGCCAGCAGAACCCTAGCGGGAGGCCACGAGCAGTACTTC	CASRTLAGGHEQYF
TRBJ2-1	NA	TRBV27	NA	TGTGCCAGCAGTTTTGGACCCACAGAGCAGTTCTTC	CASSFGPTEQFF
TRBJ1-1	NA	TRBV7-9	TRBD1	TGTGCCAGCAGCATCACGACAGGGAGTCGGGGTGAAGCTTTCTTT	CASSITTGSRGEAFF
TRBJ2-1	NA	TRBV7-2	NA	TGTGCCAGCAGCTTGGGGGGGGCTGGGAACAATGAGCAGTTCTTC	CASSLGGAGNNEQFF
TRBJ2-2	NA	TRBV6-5	TRBD1	TGTGCCAGCGGTCCCGGGACAGGGATTACCGGGGAGCTGTTTTTT	CASGPGTGITGELFF
TRBJ2-3	few	TRBV7-2	TRBD1	TGTGCCAGCAGCTTTCGGGGACAGAGCACAGATACGCAGTATTTT	CASSFRGQSTDTQYF
TRBJ2-7	NA	TRBV29-1	TRBD2	TGCAGCACGAGGGAGGGGTACGAGCAGTACTTC	CSTREGYEQYF
TRBJ2-7	NA	TRBV7-2	TRBD2	TGTGCCAGCAGCTTATCTTTGGGACTAACCTCCTACGAGCAGTACTTC	CASSLSLGLTSYEQYF
TRBJ1-4	NA	TRBV7-8	TRBD1	TGTGCCAGCAGCTCCAGGGGGCGCGGAGAAAAACTGTTTTTT	CASSSRGRGEKLFF
TRBJ1-2	NA	TRBV6-4	NA	TGTGCCAGCAGTGCCGAGATAGGCGACTATGGCTACACCTTC	CASSAEIGDYGYTF
TRBJ2-5	once	TRBV10-3	NA	TGTACCATCAGTGAGGGCAGGGCGCTCCAAGAGACCCAGTACTTC	CTISEGRALQETQYF
TRBJ2-7	NA	TRBV28	NA	TGTGCCAGCAGTGGATACCAGGGGTTCTACGAGCAGTACTTC	CASSGYQGFYEQYF
TRBJ2-1	NA	TRBV11-2	NA	TGTGCCAGCAGCTTCCGGGGATACTACAATGAGCAGTTCTTC	CASSFRGYYNEQFF
TRBJ2-1	NA	TRBV4-2	TRBD2	TGTGCCAGCAGCCCACAGACCCTAACTAGCGGGAGCAATGAGCAGTTCTTC	CASSPQTLTSGSNEQFF
TRBJ2-7	NA	TRBV28	NA	TGTGCCAGCAGAAAACCCGGACAGAGCGAGCAGTACTTC	CASRKPGQSEQYF
TRBJ2-1	many	TRBV7-9	TRBD2	TGTGCCAGCAGCTTGGTGGGGGGGAACAATGAGCAGTTCTTC	CASSLVGGNNEQFF
TRBJ2-3	few	TRBV5-1	TRBD2	TGCGCCAGCAGCTTGGATAGCGGGGTGATAGATACGCAGTATTTT	CASSLDSGVIDTQYF
TRBJ1-4	NA	TRBV7-8	NA	TGTGCCAGCAGCACACGACCAGGGGCCGGTAATGAAAAACTGTTTTTT	CASSTRPGAGNEKLFF
TRBJ2-3	NA	TRBV5-1	NA	TGCGCCAGCAGCTTGGCAGCGCAAAGCACAGATACGCAGTATTTT	CASSLAAQSTDTQYF
TRBJ2-2	few	TRBV5-1	TRBD2	TGCGCCAGCAGCCCACAAAGCGGGGGGGCAAACGGGGAGCTGTTTTTT	CASSPQSGGANGELFF
TRBJ2-1	NA	TRBV7-9	NA	TGTGCCAGCAGCCGGGACACATCCTACAATGAGCAGTTCTTC	CASSRDTSYNEQFF
TRBJ2-2	many	TRBV6-5	NA	TGTGCCAGCAGTATGGACCCGGTTATAGGGGAGCTGTTTTTT	CASSMDPVIGELFF
TRBJ1-5	NA	TRBV6-2/TRBV6-3	NA	TGTGCCAGCAGTTACTCTTCCTATAGCAATCAGCCCCAGCATTTT	CASSYSSYSNQPQHF
TRBJ2-1	few	TRBV20-1	TRBD2	TGCAGTGCTAGATTACTAGCGGGACAGGTAGTGAATGAGCAGTTCTTC	CSARLLAGQVVNEQFF
TRBJ2-3	few	TRBV10-3	NA	TGTGCCGTCCAGGGGCACGATACGCAGTATTTT	CAVQGHDTQYF
TRBJ2-1	NA	TRBV20-1	TRBD2	TGCAGTGCTGAAACCGGCGCTAGCGGGGACAATGAGCAGTTCTTC	CSAETGASGDNEQFF
TRBJ2-5	NA	TRBV6-5	NA	TGTGCCAGCAGCACCCCCGGAGGCCAAGAGACCCAGTACTTC	CASSTPGGQETQYF
TRBJ2-7	NA	TRBV4-2	NA	TGTGCCAGCAGCCAAGAGCCAGGAAGCACCTACGAGCTGTACTTC	CASSQEPGSTYELYF
TRBJ2-2	NA	TRBV12-3/TRBV12-4	NA	TGTGCCAGCAGTCCGCCGGGGGCTCAGAACACCGGGGAGCTGTTTTTT	CASSPPGAQNTGELFF
TRBJ1-4	NA	TRBV4-2	NA	TGTGCCAGCAGCACGCAGGGTGGGCAGGAAAAACTGTTTTTT	CASSTQGGQEKLFF
TRBJ2-7	NA	TRBV6-5	NA	TGTGCCAGCAGTCCTATAGGGCAGGGTAACGAGCAGTACTTC	CASSPIGQGNEQYF
TRBJ2-3	NA	TRBV29-1	TRBD2	TGCAGCGTTGAACTAGCGGGAGACCCACATCGTACGCAGTATTTT	CSVELAGDPHRTQYF
TRBJ2-7	NA	TRBV5-1	NA	TGCGCCAGCAGCTTGGCCTCGGGTGCAAGAACCCACGAGCAGTACTTC	CASSLASGARTHEQYF
TRBJ2-1	NA	TRBV5-1	NA	TGCGCCAGCAGCTTGGACACAGGCGCTTCGACCTACAATGAGCAGTTCTTC	CASSLDTGASTYNEQFF
TRBJ2-1	NA	TRBV14	TRBD1	TGTGCCAGCAGCTGGGACAGGGGCGAGCAGTTCTTC	CASSWDRGEQFF
TRBJ1-5	once	TRBV7-2	NA	TGTGCCAGCAGCGGCGCCGATAATCAGCCCCAGCATTTT	CASSGADNQPQHF
TRBJ1-2	NA	TRBV7-3	TRBD1	TGTGCCAGCAGATTGGACAGGGGACAACATAACTATGGCTACACCTTC	CASRLDRGQHNYGYTF
TRBJ2-7	few	TRBV29-1	NA	TGCAGCGTTGAAATTGGCAGCCCCTACGAGCAGTACTTC	CSVEIGSPYEQYF
TRBJ2-7	NA	TRBV5-1	TRBD1	TGCGCCAGCAGCTTGGGGACAGGGGACGTCCACGAGCAGTACTTC	CASSLGTGDVHEQYF
TRBJ2-3	NA	TRBV29-1	NA	TGCAGCGTTGAAGATTGGGACACAAAACAGGAGCGTACGCAGTATTTT	CSVEDWDTKQERTQYF
TRBJ2-1	NA	TRBV7-3	NA	TGTGCCAGCAGCTTAGCAGGGTCGGTAGAATACAATGAGCAGTTCTTC	CASSLAGSVEYNEQFF
TRBJ2-5	NA	TRBV27	TRBD2	TGTGCCAGCAAGGGATTAGCGGGTCATATACAAGAGACCCAGTACTTC	CASKGLAGHIQETQYF
TRBJ1-1	few	TRBV6-5	TRBD1	TGTGCCAGCAGTTACTCCCAGGGGGCCGCTGAAGCTTTCTTT	CASSYSQGAAEAFF
TRBJ2-7	once	TRBV20-1	NA	TGCAGTGCTAGGGTACAGGGGGGGTACGAGCAGTACTTC	CSARVQGGYEQYF